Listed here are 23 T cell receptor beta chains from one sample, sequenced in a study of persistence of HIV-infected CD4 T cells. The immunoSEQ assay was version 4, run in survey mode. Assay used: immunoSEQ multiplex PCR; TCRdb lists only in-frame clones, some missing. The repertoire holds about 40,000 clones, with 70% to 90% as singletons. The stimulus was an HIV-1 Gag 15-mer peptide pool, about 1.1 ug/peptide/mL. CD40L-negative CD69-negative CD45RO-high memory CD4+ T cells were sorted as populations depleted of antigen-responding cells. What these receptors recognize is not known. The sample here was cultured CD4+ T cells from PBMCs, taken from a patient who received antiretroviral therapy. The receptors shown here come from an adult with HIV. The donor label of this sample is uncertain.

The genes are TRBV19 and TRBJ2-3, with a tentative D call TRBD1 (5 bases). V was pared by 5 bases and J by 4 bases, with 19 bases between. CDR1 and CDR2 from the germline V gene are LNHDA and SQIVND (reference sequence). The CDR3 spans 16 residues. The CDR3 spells CASSLQGGNSADTQYF. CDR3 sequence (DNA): TGTGCCAGTAGTCTCCAGGGTGGGAACTCAGCAGATACGCAGTATTTT. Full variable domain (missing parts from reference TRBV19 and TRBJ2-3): DGGITQSPKYLFRKEGQNVTLSCEQNLNHDAMYWYRQDPGQGLRLIYYSQIVNDFQKGDIAEGYSVSREKKESFPLTVTSAQKNPTAFYLCASSLQGGNSADTQYFGPGTRLTVL.

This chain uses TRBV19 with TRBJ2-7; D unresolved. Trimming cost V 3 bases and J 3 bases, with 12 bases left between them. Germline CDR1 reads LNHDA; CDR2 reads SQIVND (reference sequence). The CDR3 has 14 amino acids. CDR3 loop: CASSMAVGVYEQYF. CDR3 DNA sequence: TGTGCCAGTAGTATGGCAGTTGGGGTCTACGAGCAGTACTTC.

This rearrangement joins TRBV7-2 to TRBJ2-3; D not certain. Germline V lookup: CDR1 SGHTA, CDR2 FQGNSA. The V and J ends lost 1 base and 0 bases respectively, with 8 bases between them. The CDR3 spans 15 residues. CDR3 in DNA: TGTGCCAGCAGCTTAGAGGGTCGTAGCACAGATACGCAGTATTTT. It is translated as CASSLEGRSTDTQYF.

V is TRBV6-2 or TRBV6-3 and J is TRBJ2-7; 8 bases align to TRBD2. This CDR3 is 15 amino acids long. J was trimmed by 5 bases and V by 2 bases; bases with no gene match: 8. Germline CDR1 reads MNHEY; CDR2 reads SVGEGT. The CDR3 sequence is CASSYPSGGPHEQYF. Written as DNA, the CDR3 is TGTGCCAGCAGTTACCCTTCGGGGGGGCCCCACGAGCAGTACTTC.

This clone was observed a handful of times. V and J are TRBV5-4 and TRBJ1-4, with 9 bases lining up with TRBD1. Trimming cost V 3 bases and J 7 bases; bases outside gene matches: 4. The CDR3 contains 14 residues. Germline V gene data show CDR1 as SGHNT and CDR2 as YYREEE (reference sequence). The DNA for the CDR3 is TGTGCCAGCAGCTCGACAGGGGGGAGTGAAAAACTGTTTTTT. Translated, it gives CASSSTGGSEKLFF.

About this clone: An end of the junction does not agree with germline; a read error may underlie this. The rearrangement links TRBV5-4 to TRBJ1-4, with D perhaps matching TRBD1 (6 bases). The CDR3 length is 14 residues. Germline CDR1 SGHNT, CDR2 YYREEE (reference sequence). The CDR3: CASSLDSLNEKLFF. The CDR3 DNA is TGTGCCAGCAGTTTGGACAGCCTTAATGAAAAACTGTTTTTT.

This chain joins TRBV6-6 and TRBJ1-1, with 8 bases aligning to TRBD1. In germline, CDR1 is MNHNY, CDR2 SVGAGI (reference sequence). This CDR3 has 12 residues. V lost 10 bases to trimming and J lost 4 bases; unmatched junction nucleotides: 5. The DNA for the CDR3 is TGTGCCACGGTTACAGGGGGCACTGAAGCTTTCTTT. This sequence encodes CATVTGGTEAFF.

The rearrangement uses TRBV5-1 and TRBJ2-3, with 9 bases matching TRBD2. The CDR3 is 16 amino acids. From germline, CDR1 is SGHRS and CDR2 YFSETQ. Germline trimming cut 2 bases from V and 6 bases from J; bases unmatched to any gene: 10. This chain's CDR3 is CASSFRGAGGQDTQYF. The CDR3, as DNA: TGCGCCAGCAGCTTTCGGGGAGCGGGGGGTCAGGATACGCAGTATTTT.

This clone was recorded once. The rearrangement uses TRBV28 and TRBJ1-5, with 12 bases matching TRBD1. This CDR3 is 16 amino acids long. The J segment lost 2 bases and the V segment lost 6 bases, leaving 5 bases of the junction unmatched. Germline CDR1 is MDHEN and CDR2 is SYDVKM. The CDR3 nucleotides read TGTGCCAGCAGAAGGGGGGACAGGGGGCGCAATCAGCCCCAGCATTTT. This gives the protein CASRRGDRGRNQPQHF.

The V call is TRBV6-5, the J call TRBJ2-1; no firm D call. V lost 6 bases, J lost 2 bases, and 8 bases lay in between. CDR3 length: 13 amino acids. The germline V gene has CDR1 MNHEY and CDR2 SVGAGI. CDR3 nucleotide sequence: TGTGCCAGCAGGGCCCTTGCCTACAATGAGCAGTTCTTC. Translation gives CASRALAYNEQFF.

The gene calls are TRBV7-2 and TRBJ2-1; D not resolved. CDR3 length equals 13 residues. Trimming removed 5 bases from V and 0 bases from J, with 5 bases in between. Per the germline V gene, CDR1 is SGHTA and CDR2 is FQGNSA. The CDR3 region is CASSPPSYNEQFF. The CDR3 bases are TGTGCCAGCAGCCCACCCTCCTACAATGAGCAGTTCTTC.

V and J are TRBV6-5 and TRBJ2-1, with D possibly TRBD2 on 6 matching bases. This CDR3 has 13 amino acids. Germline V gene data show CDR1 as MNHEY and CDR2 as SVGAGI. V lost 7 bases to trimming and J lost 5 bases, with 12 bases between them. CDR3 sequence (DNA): TGTGCCAGCACCCGGGACTCAAACAATGAGCAGTTCTTC. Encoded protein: CASTRDSNNEQFF.

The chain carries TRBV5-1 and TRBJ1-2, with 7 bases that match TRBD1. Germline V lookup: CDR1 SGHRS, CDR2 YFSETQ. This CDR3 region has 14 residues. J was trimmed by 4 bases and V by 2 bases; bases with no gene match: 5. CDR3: CASSLGGQFYGYTF. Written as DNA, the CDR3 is TGCGCCAGCAGCTTAGGGGGACAGTTCTATGGCTACACCTTC.

CDR3 nucleotide sequence: TGTGCCAGCAGCTGGACACGCCATGAAAAACTGTTTTTT. Residues: CASSWTRHEKLFF. The chain is built from TRBV14 and TRBJ1-4, with D perhaps matching TRBD1 (5 bases). This CDR3 region has 13 residues. Germline assignment: CDR1 SGHDN and CDR2 FVKESK. V lost 5 bases and J lost 6, with 10 bases in between. The full variable domain, rest sourced from reference TRBV14 and TRBJ1-4, is EAGVTQFPSHSVIEKGQTVTLRCDPISGHDNLYWYRRVMGKEIKFLLHFVKESKQDESGMPNNRFLAERTGGTYSTLKVQPAELEDSGVYFCASSWTRHEKLFFGSGTQLSVL.

The CDR3 region has the DNA TGCGCCAGCAGCCAAGAGGGACTACGAAATACGCAGTATTTT. Its protein product is CASSQEGLRNTQYF. V and J are TRBV4-1 and TRBJ2-3; TRBD2 matches at 7 bases. With V trimmed by 0 bases and J by 7 bases, 4 bases remained unmatched. CDR3 length equals 14 residues. Germline V gene data show CDR1 as MGHRA and CDR2 as YSYEKL.

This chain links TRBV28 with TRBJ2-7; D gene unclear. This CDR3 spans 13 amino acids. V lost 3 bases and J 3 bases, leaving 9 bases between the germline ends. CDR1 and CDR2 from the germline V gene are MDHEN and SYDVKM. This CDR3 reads CASSLEVLYEQYF. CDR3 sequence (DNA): TGTGCCAGCAGTTTGGAAGTTCTCTACGAGCAGTACTTC.

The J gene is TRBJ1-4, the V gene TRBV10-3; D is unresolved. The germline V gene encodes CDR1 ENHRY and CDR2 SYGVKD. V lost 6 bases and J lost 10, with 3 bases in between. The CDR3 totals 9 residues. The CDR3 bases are TGTGCCATCAGGCGAAAACTGTTTTTT. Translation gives CAIRRKLFF.

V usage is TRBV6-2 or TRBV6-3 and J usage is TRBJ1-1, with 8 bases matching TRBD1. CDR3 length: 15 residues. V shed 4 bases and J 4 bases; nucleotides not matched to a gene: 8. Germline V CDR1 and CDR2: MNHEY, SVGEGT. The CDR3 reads CASSSQGQGSTEAFF. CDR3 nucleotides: TGTGCCAGCAGTTCCCAAGGACAGGGTTCCACTGAAGCTTTCTTT.

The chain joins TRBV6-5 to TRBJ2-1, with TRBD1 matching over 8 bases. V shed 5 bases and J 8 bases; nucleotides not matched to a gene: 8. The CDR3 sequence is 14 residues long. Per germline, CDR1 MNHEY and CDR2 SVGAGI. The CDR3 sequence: CASSKLDRAYEQFF. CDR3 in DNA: TGTGCCAGCAGTAAATTGGACAGGGCGTATGAGCAGTTCTTC.

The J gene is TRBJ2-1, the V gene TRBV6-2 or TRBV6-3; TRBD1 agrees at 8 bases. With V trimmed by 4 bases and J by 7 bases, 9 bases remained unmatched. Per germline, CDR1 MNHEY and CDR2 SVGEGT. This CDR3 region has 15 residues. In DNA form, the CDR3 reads TGTGCCAGCAGTTCCAACCCCCAGGGGGCAAATGAGCAGTTCTTC. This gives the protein CASSSNPQGANEQFF.

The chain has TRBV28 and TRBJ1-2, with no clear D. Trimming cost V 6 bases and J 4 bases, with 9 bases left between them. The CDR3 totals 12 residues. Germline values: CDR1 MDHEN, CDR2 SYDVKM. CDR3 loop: CASSTNIYGYTF. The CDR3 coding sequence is TGTGCCAGCAGCACCAACATCTATGGCTACACCTTC.

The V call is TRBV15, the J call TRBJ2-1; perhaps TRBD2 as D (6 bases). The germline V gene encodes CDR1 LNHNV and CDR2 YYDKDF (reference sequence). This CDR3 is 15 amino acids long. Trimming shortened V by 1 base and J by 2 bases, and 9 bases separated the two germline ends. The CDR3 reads CATSRGRGTYNEQFF. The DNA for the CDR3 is TGTGCCACCAGCAGAGGGAGGGGAACCTACAATGAGCAGTTCTTC.

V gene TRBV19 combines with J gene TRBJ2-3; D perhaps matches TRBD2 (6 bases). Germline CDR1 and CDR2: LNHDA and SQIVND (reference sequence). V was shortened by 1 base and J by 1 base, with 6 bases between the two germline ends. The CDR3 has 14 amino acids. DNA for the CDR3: TGTGCCAGTAGTATAGCGGGGGGCACAGATACGCAGTATTTT. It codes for CASSIAGGTDTQYF.